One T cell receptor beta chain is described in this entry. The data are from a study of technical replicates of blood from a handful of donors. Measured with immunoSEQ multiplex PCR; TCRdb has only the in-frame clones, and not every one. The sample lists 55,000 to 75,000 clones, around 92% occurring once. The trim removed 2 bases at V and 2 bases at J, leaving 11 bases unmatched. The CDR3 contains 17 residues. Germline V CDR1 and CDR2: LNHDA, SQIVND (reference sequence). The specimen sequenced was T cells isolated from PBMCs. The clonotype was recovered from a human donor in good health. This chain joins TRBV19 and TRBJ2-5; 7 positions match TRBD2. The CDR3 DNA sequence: TGTGCCAGTAGTATATTGTCTGAGGGACTACAACAAGAGACCCAGTACTTC. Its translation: CASSILSEGLQQETQYF.